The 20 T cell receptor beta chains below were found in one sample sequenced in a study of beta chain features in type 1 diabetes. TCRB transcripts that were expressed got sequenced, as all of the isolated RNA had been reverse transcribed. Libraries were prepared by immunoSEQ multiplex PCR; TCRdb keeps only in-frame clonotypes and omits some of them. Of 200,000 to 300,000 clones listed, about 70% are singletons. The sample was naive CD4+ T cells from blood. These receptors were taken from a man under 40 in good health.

The CDR3 DNA reads TGCAGCGTTGAGGTAGACGGAGGCGGGTCAGATACGCAGTATTTT. This gives the protein CSVEVDGGGSDTQYF. The V gene is TRBV29-1, the J gene TRBJ2-3; D perhaps matches TRBD2 (5 bases). The CDR3 totals 15 residues. V lost 3 bases to trimming and J lost 4 bases, with 17 bases between them. Looked up from germline, CDR1 is SQVTM and CDR2 is ANQGSEA.

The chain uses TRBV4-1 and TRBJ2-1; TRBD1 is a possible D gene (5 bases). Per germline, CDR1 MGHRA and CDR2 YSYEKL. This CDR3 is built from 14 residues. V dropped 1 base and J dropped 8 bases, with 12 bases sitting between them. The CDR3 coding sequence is TGCGCCAGCAGCCAAGGGATAGCCAGGGATGAGCAGTTCTTC. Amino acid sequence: CASSQGIARDEQFF.

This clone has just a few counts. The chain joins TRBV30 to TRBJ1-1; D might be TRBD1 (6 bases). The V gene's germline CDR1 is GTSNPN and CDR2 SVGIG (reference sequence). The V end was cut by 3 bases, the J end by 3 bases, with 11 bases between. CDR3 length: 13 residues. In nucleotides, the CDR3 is TGTGCCTGGAGCCCACAGGGATACACTGAAGCTTTCTTT. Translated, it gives CAWSPQGYTEAFF.

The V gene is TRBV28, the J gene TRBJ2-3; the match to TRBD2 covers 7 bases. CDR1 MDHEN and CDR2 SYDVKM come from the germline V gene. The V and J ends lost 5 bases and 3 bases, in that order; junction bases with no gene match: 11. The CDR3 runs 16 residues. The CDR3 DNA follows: TGTGCCAGCAGTCACAGAGGTCTAGCGGTAACAGATACGCAGTATTTT. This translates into CASSHRGLAVTDTQYF.

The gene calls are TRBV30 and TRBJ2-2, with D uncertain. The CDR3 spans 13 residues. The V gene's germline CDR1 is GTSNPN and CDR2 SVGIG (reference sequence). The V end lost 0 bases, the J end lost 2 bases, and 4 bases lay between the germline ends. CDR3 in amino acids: CAWSVDNTGELFF. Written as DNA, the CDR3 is TGTGCCTGGAGTGTGGACAACACCGGGGAGCTGTTTTTT.

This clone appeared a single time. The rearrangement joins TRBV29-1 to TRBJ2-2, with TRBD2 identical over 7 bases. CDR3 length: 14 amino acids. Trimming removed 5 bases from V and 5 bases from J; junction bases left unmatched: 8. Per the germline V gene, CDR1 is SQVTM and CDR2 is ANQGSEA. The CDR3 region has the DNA TGCAGCGTTTTAGGGCCCGGGGGGACCGGGGAGCTGTTTTTT. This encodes CSVLGPGGTGELFF.

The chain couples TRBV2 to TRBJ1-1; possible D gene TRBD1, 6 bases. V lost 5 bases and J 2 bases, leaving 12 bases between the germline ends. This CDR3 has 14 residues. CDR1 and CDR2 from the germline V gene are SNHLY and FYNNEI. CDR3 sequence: CASSPAGTNTEAFF. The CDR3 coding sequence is TGTGCCAGCAGTCCAGCGGGGACAAACACTGAAGCTTTCTTT.

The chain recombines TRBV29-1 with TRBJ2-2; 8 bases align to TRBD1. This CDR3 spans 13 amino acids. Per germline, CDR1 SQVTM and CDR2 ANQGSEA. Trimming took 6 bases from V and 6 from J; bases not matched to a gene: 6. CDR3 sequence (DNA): TGCAGCGTCCGGACAGGGACGGCCGGGGAGCTGTTTTTT. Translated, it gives CSVRTGTAGELFF.

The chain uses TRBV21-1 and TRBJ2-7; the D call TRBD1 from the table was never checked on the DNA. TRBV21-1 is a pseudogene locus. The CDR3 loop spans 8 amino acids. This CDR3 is CASSKWTF. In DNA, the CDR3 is TGTGCCAGCAGCAAATGGACATTC.

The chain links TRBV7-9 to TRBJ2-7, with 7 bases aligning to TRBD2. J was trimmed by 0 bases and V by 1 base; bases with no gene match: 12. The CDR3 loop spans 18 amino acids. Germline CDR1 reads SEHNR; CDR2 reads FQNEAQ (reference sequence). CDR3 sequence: CASSLEMGTRTSSYEQYF. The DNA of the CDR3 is TGTGCCAGCAGCTTAGAAATGGGAACTCGGACTAGCTCCTACGAGCAGTACTTC.

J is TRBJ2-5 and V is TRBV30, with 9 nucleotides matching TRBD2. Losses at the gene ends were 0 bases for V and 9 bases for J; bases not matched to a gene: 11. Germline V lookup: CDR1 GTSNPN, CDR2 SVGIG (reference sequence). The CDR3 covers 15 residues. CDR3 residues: CAWSVLTGLASAQYF. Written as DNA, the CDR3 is TGTGCCTGGAGTGTACTTACGGGACTAGCTTCCGCCCAGTACTTC.

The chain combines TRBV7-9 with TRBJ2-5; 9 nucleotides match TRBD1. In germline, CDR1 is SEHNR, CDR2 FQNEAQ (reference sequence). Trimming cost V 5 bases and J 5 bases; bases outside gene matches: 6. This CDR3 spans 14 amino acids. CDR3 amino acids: CASSRGQGGETQYF. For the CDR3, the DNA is TGTGCCAGCAGCCGGGGACAGGGAGGTGAGACCCAGTACTTC.

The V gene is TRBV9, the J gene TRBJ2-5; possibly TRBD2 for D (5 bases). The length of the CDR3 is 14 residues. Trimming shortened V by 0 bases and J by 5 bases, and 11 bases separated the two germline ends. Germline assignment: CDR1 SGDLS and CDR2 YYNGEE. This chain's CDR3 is CASSVATGLETQYF. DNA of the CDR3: TGTGCCAGCAGCGTAGCTACGGGGTTGGAGACCCAGTACTTC.

CDR3 in DNA: TGTGCCAGCAAACAGGGTGCGCAGCCCCAGCATTTT. This codes for CASKQGAQPQHF. The V gene is TRBV27, the J gene TRBJ1-5; D might be TRBD1 (6 bases). Germline V CDR1 and CDR2: MNHEY, SMNVEV (reference sequence). With 7 bases removed from V and 7 bases from J, the gap between germline ends came to 11 bases. The CDR3 totals 12 residues.

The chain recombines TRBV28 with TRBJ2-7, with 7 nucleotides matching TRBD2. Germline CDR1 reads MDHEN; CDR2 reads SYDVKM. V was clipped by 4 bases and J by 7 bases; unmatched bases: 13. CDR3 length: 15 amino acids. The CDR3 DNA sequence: TGTGCCAGCAGTTCAGCGGGAAGTCCCCCGAATGAGCAGTACTTC. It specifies CASSSAGSPPNEQYF.

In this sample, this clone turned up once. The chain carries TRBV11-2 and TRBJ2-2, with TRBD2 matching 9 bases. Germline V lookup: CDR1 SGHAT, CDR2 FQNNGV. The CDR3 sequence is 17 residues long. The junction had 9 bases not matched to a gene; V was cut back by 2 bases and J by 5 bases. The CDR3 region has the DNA TGTGCCAGCAGCTTATGGCTGGCGGGAGGGCGGACCGGGGAGCTGTTTTTT. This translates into CASSLWLAGGRTGELFF.

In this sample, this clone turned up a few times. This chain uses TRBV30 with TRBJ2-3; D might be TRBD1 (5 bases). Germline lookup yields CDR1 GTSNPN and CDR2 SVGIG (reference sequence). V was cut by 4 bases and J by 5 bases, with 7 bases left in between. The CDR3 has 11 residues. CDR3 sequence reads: CAWTQGDTQYF. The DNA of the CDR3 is TGTGCCTGGACTCAGGGAGATACGCAGTATTTT. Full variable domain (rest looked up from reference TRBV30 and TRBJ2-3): SQTIHQWPATLVQPVGSPLSLECTVEGTSNPNLYWYRQAAGRGLQLLFYSVGIGQISSEVPQNLSASRPQDRQFILSSKKLLLSDSGFYLCAWTQGDTQYFGPGTRLTVL.

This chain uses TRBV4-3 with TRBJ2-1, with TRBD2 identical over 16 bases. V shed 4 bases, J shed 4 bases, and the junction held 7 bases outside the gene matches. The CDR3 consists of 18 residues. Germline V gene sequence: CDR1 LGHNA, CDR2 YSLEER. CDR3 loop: CASSPGTSGRAGYNEQFF. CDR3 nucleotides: TGCGCCAGCAGCCCCGGGACTAGCGGGAGGGCCGGGTACAATGAGCAGTTCTTC.

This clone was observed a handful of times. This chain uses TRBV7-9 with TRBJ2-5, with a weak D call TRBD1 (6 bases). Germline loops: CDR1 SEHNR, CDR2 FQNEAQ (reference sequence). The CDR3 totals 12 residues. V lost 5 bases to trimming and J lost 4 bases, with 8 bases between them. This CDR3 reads CASSPTGETQYF. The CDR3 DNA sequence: TGTGCCAGCAGCCCGACAGGAGAGACCCAGTACTTC. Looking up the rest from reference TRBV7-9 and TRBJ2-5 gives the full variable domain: DTGVSQNPRHKITKRGQNVTFRCDPISEHNRLYWYRQTLGQGPEFLTYFQNEAQLEKSRLLSDRFSAERPKGSFSTLEIQRTEQGDSAMYLCASSPTGETQYFGPGTRLLVL.

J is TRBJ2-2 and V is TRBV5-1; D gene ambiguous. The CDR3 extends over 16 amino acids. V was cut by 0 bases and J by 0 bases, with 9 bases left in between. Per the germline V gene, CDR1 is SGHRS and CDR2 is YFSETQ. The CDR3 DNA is TGCGCCAGCAGCTTGGAGGCACAACCGAACACCGGGGAGCTGTTTTTT. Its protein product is CASSLEAQPNTGELFF.